This is a list of T cell receptor beta chains from one sample in a study of cytomegalovirus exposure and HLA in healthy donors. Here immunoSEQ multiplex PCR was the method, and the copy in TCRdb shows in-frame clones only, minus some. The sample lists about 240,000 clones, more than 75% occurring once. The sequencing input was PBMCs. The receptors originated from a woman in her twenties or thirties in good health and CMV-seropositive. Each CDR3 is given with its conserved first and last residue. The order of the fields is CDR3 protein, CDR3 DNA, clone size, D gene, V gene, J gene. The D gene is left open where the match is weak. Size tells how often a clone was seen (once, few, many) or the class of an expanded clone, and some rows leave it out.

CASKLAEHNEQFF	TGTGCCAGCAAACTAGCGGAGCACAATGAGCAGTTCTTC	few	TRBD2	TRBV2	TRBJ2-1
CASSIEPGTNTGELFF	TGTGCCAGTAGTATAGAACCGGGAACAAACACCGGGGAGCTGTTTTTT	NA	NA	TRBV19	TRBJ2-2
CASSLGLSYNEQFF	TGCGCCAGCAGCTTGGGGCTGTCGTACAATGAGCAGTTCTTC	NA	NA	TRBV5-1	TRBJ2-1
CASSLGSGVTDTQYF	TGCGCCAGCAGCTTGGGTTCGGGAGTCACAGATACGCAGTATTTT	many	NA	TRBV5-1	TRBJ2-3
CASSLEKASNTDTQYF	TGTGCCAGCAGCTTGGAGAAAGCCTCAAACACAGATACGCAGTATTTT	once	NA	TRBV11-2	TRBJ2-3
CASSFGTTTDTQYF	TGTGCCAGCAGCTTCGGGACTACCACAGATACGCAGTATTTT	NA	TRBD2	TRBV7-2	TRBJ2-3
CASSRGTGNTEAFF	TGCGCCAGCAGCCGGGGGACAGGTAACACTGAAGCTTTCTTT	NA	TRBD1	TRBV5-1	TRBJ1-1
CASSHIIKRHLSNYGYTF	TGTGCCAGTAGTCACATAATCAAAAGACACTTATCAAACTATGGCTACACCTTC	NA	NA	TRBV19	TRBJ1-2
CAARGGGDEAFF	TGCGCCGCGCGGGGAGGGGGGGATGAAGCTTTCTTT	NA	NA	TRBV10-2	TRBJ1-1
CASGTGLAGVDTQYF	TGCGCCAGCGGAACAGGACTAGCAGGCGTAGATACGCAGTATTTT	NA	TRBD2	TRBV5-1	TRBJ2-3
CASSLLSVRREQFF	TGTGCCAGCAGTCTTCTATCGGTCCGGAGGGAGCAGTTCTTC	NA	NA	TRBV28	TRBJ2-1
CASSIPDYVAGAGELFF	TGCGCCAGCAGCATACCGGACTATGTAGCTGGCGCCGGGGAGCTGTTTTTT	NA	NA	TRBV5-1	TRBJ2-2
CASSQGGTSSYEQYF	TGCGCCAGCAGCCAAGGTGGGACTAGCTCCTACGAGCAGTACTTC	NA	TRBD2	TRBV4-1	TRBJ2-7
CASSGRSGGYTF	TGTGCCAGCTCGGGCCGGTCGGGGGGCTACACCTTC	NA	NA	TRBV6-5	TRBJ1-2
CASSRDRIFSEAFF	TGTGCCAGTAGTAGGGACAGGATCTTCTCTGAAGCTTTCTTT	NA	TRBD1	TRBV19	TRBJ1-1
CASSQDWQAHSGNTIYF	TGTGCCAGCAGCCAAGATTGGCAGGCCCACTCTGGAAACACCATATATTTT	NA	NA	TRBV14	TRBJ1-3
CASSLDLPGVSF	TGTGCCAGCAGCTTAGATCTTCCGGGTGTATCTTTC	NA	NA	TRBV11-2	TRBJ2-7
CASSYRRDYPQHF	TGTGCCAGCAGTTACCGACGGGATTACCCCCAGCATTTT	NA	NA	TRBV6-5	TRBJ1-5
CSAIDNEQFF	TGCAGTGCTATCGACAATGAGCAGTTCTTC	NA	NA	TRBV20-1	TRBJ2-1
CASSTRDRGGIGNTIYF	TGTGCCAGCAGTACCAGGGACAGGGGCGGGATCGGAAACACCATATATTTT	NA	TRBD1	TRBV27	TRBJ1-3
CASSLGQGPYEQYF	TGTGCCAGCAGCTTAGGACAGGGGCCCTACGAGCAGTACTTC	NA	TRBD1	TRBV11-2	TRBJ2-7
CASSQVTGGYEQYF	TGCGCCAGCAGCCAAGTGACAGGGGGCTACGAGCAGTACTTC	NA	TRBD1	TRBV4-1	TRBJ2-7
CASRDGREAFF	TGCGCCAGTCGGGACGGGAGGGAAGCTTTCTTT	NA	NA	TRBV5-1	TRBJ1-1
CASSPLAGGLKTGELFF	TGTGCCAGCAGCCCCTTAGCGGGAGGTTTAAAAACCGGGGAGCTGTTTTTT	NA	TRBD2	TRBV11-2	TRBJ2-2
CASSPPGQMNTEAFF	TGTGCCAGCAGCCCCCCAGGGCAGATGAACACTGAAGCTTTCTTT	NA	NA	TRBV7-9	TRBJ1-1
CATSRGYSGGVLPYEQYF	TGTGCCACCAGCAGAGGTTACTCCGGGGGGGTTCTACCCTACGAGCAGTACTTC	NA	TRBD2	TRBV15	TRBJ2-7
CASSERRTSRETQYF	TGTGCCAGCAGCGAACGGAGGACTAGCCGGGAGACCCAGTACTTC	once	TRBD2	TRBV5-4	TRBJ2-5
CASTTGGANTEAFF	TGTGCCAGCACCACTGGGGGGGCGAACACTGAAGCTTTCTTT	NA	NA	TRBV6-5	TRBJ1-1
CAWNLGGGEAFF	TGTGCCTGGAATCTAGGGGGTGGTGAAGCTTTCTTT	NA	NA	TRBV30	TRBJ1-1
CASSQEQGSYGYTF	TGCGCCAGCAGCCAAGAACAGGGCAGCTATGGCTACACCTTC	NA	NA	TRBV5-1	TRBJ1-2
CASTARATGELFF	TGTGCCAGCACGGCCAGGGCCACCGGGGAGCTGTTTTTT	NA	NA	TRBV7-9	TRBJ2-2
CASSRVTSGSTDTQYF	TGTGCCAGCAGCAGGGTGACTAGCGGGAGCACAGATACGCAGTATTTT	NA	TRBD2	TRBV4-2	TRBJ2-3
CSATNTGELFF	TGCAGCGCAACTAACACCGGGGAGCTGTTTTTT	few	NA	TRBV29-1	TRBJ2-2
CASSFRDRTPEQYF	TGTGCCAGTAGTTTCCGGGACAGGACCCCCGAGCAGTACTTC	NA	TRBD1	TRBV19	TRBJ2-7
CASSLDGSGNQPQHF	TGTGCCAGCAGCTTGGACGGGTCGGGCAATCAGCCCCAGCATTTT	NA	NA	TRBV5-5	TRBJ1-5
CASSYRGLQNEQFF	TGTGCCAGCAGTTACAGGGGGCTTCAGAATGAGCAGTTCTTC	NA	TRBD1	TRBV6-6	TRBJ2-1
CASSLPERGGYTF	TGTGCCAGCAGCCTCCCTGAGCGGGGTGGCTACACCTTC	once	NA	TRBV9	TRBJ1-2
CASSGAGASNQPQHF	TGTGCCAGCAGTGGGGCAGGGGCGAGCAATCAGCCCCAGCATTTT	NA	NA	TRBV28	TRBJ1-5
CASSPQGNTDTQYF	TGTGCCAGTTCCCCCCAGGGAAACACAGATACGCAGTATTTT	few	NA	TRBV19	TRBJ2-3
CASRPNSGANVLTF	TGCGCCAGCAGGCCTAACTCTGGGGCCAACGTCCTGACTTTC	NA	NA	TRBV5-1	TRBJ2-6
CASSAGSRPLNQPQHF	TGTGCCAGCAGTGCGGGGTCGAGACCACTTAATCAGCCCCAGCATTTT	few	NA	TRBV6-1	TRBJ1-5
CASSSLGQASTDTQYF	TGCGCCAGCAGCTCCCTGGGACAGGCAAGCACAGATACGCAGTATTTT	NA	TRBD1	TRBV5-1	TRBJ2-3
CASSDIAGGNREEQFF	TGTGCCAGCAGTGATATAGCGGGAGGGAATAGGGAGGAGCAGTTCTTC	NA	TRBD2	TRBV2	TRBJ2-1
CASSPDRGRFEAFF	TGCGCCAGCAGCCCGGACAGGGGGCGGTTTGAAGCTTTCTTT	NA	TRBD1	TRBV5-1	TRBJ1-1
CAWSEGQGDVQPQHF	TGTGCCTGGAGTGAGGGACAGGGGGATGTTCAGCCCCAGCATTTT	NA	TRBD1	TRBV30	TRBJ1-5
CASSEALRVRNQPQHF	TGTGCCAGCAGTGAAGCGCTCAGGGTGCGCAATCAGCCCCAGCATTTT	NA	NA	TRBV6-1	TRBJ1-5
CASSQRDRTHNEQFF	TGTGCCAGCAGCCAGCGGGATCGAACCCACAATGAGCAGTTCTTC	NA	NA	TRBV4-2	TRBJ2-1
CASSDSLGRNYGYTF	TGTGCCAGCAGTGACTCTCTCGGCAGGAACTATGGCTACACCTTC	NA	NA	TRBV6-4	TRBJ1-2
CATSRDSGTSGIYEQYF	TGTGCCACCAGCAGAGATTCTGGAACTAGCGGGATCTACGAGCAGTACTTC	NA	TRBD2	TRBV15	TRBJ2-7